The next 10 T cell receptor beta chains were all read from a single sample in a study of beta chain features in type 1 diabetes. Reverse transcribing all isolated RNA meant expressed TCRB transcripts were sequenced. TCRdb keeps only in-frame clones here, not all; method: immunoSEQ multiplex PCR. The table has 400,000 to 600,000 clones, 30% seen once. What was sequenced was naive CD4+ T cells from blood. Receptors were obtained from a man aged 18 to 29 in good health.

In this sample, this clone turned up a few times. This rearrangement joins TRBV14 to TRBJ2-7, with 9 bases aligning to TRBD2. The CDR3 is 13 residues long. The germline V gene encodes CDR1 SGHDN and CDR2 FVKESK. With 5 bases clipped from V and 7 bases from J, the junction kept 6 bases outside the gene matches. The CDR3 is CASSFAGGREQYF. Here the CDR3 DNA reads TGTGCCAGCAGCTTTGCGGGAGGGCGAGAGCAGTACTTC.

The chain has TRBV30 and TRBJ1-1; TRBD1 might be the D (5 bases). CDR1 and CDR2 from the germline V gene are GTSNPN and SVGIG (reference sequence). The CDR3 is 13 amino acids. The CDR3 region is CAEQEELNTEAFF. CDR3 DNA sequence: TGTGCTGAACAGGAGGAACTGAACACTGAAGCTTTCTTT. Full variable domain (outside the CDR3, taken from reference TRBV30 and TRBJ1-1): SQTIHQWPATLVQPVGSPLSLECTVEGTSNPNLYWYRQAAGRGLQLLFYSVGIGQISSEVPQNLSASRPQDRQFILSSKKLLLSDSGFYLCAEQEELNTEAFFGQGTRLTVV.

The chain uses TRBV6-1 and TRBJ2-7, with a weak D call TRBD2 (7 bases). CDR1 and CDR2 (germline): MNHNS, SASEGT. V was cut by 6 bases and J by 1 base, with 13 bases left in between. The CDR3 contains 14 residues. As DNA, the CDR3 is TGTGCCAGCAGGTCCGGGGGGCAATCCTACGAGCAGTACTTC. This gives the protein CASRSGGQSYEQYF.

Regarding this clone: Additional DNA sequences in this sample encode the identical CDR3. V is TRBV28 and J is TRBJ2-1; D not certain. CDR1 is MDHEN and CDR2 is SYDVKM in the germline V gene. This CDR3 region has 12 residues. Trimming took off 3 bases at V and 0 bases at J, with 0 bases between the two ends. The CDR3 DNA reads TGTGCCAGCAGTTTCTCCTACAATGAGCAGTTCTTC. Translating gives CASSFSYNEQFF.

The chain is built from TRBV9 and TRBJ2-7; 7 nucleotides match TRBD1. After removal of 3 bases from V and 1 base from J, the junction contained 7 bases not matched to a gene. The CDR3 is made up of 15 amino acids. CDR1 and CDR2 (germline): SGDLS, YYNGEE. CDR3 residues: CASSASWDSSYEQYF. The CDR3 DNA sequence: TGTGCCAGCAGCGCTTCTTGGGACAGTTCCTACGAGCAGTACTTC. The entire variable domain, with the rest obtained from reference TRBV9 and TRBJ2-7, is as follows: DSGVTQTPKHLITATGQRVTLRCSPRSGDLSVYWYQQSLDQGLQFLIQYYNGEERAKGNILERFSAQQFPDLHSELNLSSLELGDSALYFCASSASWDSSYEQYFGPGTRLTVT.

V usage is TRBV14 and J usage is TRBJ1-4; D remains ambiguous. Trimming left V 1 base short and J 4 bases short, with 1 base between. The germline V gene encodes CDR1 SGHDN and CDR2 FVKESK. The CDR3 covers 12 residues. This CDR3 is CASSQVNEKLFF. The CDR3 region has the DNA TGTGCCAGCAGCCAAGTTAATGAAAAACTGTTTTTT.

This clone was seen a few times. The CDR3 loop is CAWSVLLAANNEQFF. The CDR3 DNA sequence: TGTGCCTGGAGTGTACTGCTAGCGGCTAACAATGAGCAGTTCTTC. The rearrangement uses TRBV30 and TRBJ2-1, with 7 positions matching TRBD2. From germline, CDR1 is GTSNPN and CDR2 SVGIG (reference sequence). V dropped 0 bases and J dropped 5; count of bases not matched to a gene: 7. CDR3 size: 15 residues.

This chain links TRBV7-9 with TRBJ2-1; 8 nucleotides agree with TRBD2. J lost 3 bases, V lost 3 bases, and 7 bases had no gene match. The CDR3 is made up of 16 amino acids. Germline loops: CDR1 SEHNR, CDR2 FQNEAQ (reference sequence). This CDR3 is CASSFKERERYNEQFF. In DNA, the CDR3 is TGTGCCAGCAGCTTCAAGGAGCGGGAGCGCTACAATGAGCAGTTCTTC.

V gene TRBV6-6 combines with J gene TRBJ2-1; 7 bases line up with TRBD1. V trimming: 6 bases; J trimming: 0 bases; junction bases outside the gene matches: 8. Germline values: CDR1 MNHNY, CDR2 SVGAGI (reference sequence). The CDR3 is 16 residues long. CDR3 residues: CASRSRQGISYNEQFF. The CDR3 DNA reads as TGTGCCAGCAGATCCCGACAGGGCATCTCCTACAATGAGCAGTTCTTC.

In this sample, this clone turned up a few times. The V and J genes are TRBV4-3 and TRBJ2-5; 14 nucleotides agree with TRBD2. This CDR3 contains 18 residues. J lost 4 bases, V lost 5 bases, and 12 bases had no gene match. The germline gives CDR1 LGHNA, CDR2 YSLEER. The CDR3 protein is CASSSRLAGGPLGETQYF. As DNA, the CDR3 is TGCGCCAGCAGCTCTAGACTAGCGGGAGGGCCTCTCGGAGAGACCCAGTACTTC.